Below, 11 T cell receptor beta chains from the same sample are listed, as sequenced in a study of metastatic and nonmetastatic thyroid tumors. Prior to thyroid surgery, none of the patients had received any treatment. TCRdb ran MiXCR on the PCR reads. The sample has around 50,000 clones; under 30% are singletons. The sequencing input was blood. The receptors were sampled from a female donor with papillary thyroid cancer or a benign thyroid nodule (not recorded which). Some clones in this sample may be carry-over from other donors' samples.

The CDR3, as DNA: TGTGCCAGCAGGGCCGGACAGGGGGTAGCCAAAAACATTCAGTACTTC. This encodes CASRAGQGVAKNIQYF. This chain uses TRBV2 with TRBJ2-4, with 10 bases aligning to TRBD1. The germline V gene encodes CDR1 SNHLY and CDR2 FYNNEI. J lost 0 bases, V lost 6 bases, and 5 bases had no gene match. This CDR3 spans 16 amino acids.

The sample holds a few counts of this clone. The chain has TRBV28 and TRBJ1-6, with 10 bases identical to TRBD1. Germline values: CDR1 MDHEN, CDR2 SYDVKM. J was trimmed by 6 bases and V by 5 bases; bases with no gene match: 4. The CDR3 runs 15 residues. CDR3 sequence (DNA): TGTGCCAGCAGTCGCGACAGGGGGCGTAATTCACCCCTCCACTTT. Translation: CASSRDRGRNSPLHF.

As for this clone: This may stem from a read error, because a much larger clone lies one nucleotide away. The sample contains more than one DNA sequence encoding this CDR3. The chain has TRBV4-3 and TRBJ1-1; tentative D call: TRBD1 (5 bases). The CDR3 has 12 residues. Per the germline V gene, CDR1 is LGHNA and CDR2 is YSLEER. CDR3 loop: CASSKGYTEAFF. The CDR3, as DNA: TGCGCTAGCAGCAAGGGGTATACTGAAGCTTTCTTT.

This clone was detected a few times. This sequence joins TRBV6-1 and TRBJ2-7; D might be TRBD1 (6 bases). V was pared by 5 bases and J by 2 bases, with 10 bases between. Per the germline V gene, CDR1 is MNHNS and CDR2 is SASEGT. This CDR3 comprises 13 residues. As DNA, the CDR3 is TGTGCCAGCAGTAGGACAGCTACCTACGAGCAGTACTTC. Translation: CASSRTATYEQYF.

The count of this clone is one. This chain links TRBV11-3 with TRBJ2-5; maybe TRBD2 (6 bases). The CDR3 runs to 13 residues. Looked up from germline, CDR1 is SGHNT and CDR2 is YENEEA. Trimming pared 5 bases from V and 4 bases from J, leaving 11 bases between. In DNA form, the CDR3 reads TGTGCCAGCAGCATGGAGGAGGGAGAGACCCAGTACTTC. Protein sequence: CASSMEEGETQYF.

The J gene is TRBJ2-1, the V gene TRBV20-1; 8 bases are shared with TRBD1. The CDR3 has 15 amino acids. V was pared by 3 bases and J by 7 bases, with 11 bases of the junction left unmatched. Germline V gives CDR1 DFQATT, CDR2 SNEGSKA (reference sequence). The CDR3 loop is CSASPGGNALNEQFF. As DNA, the CDR3 is TGCAGTGCTAGCCCAGGGGGCAACGCCTTGAATGAGCAGTTCTTC.

Many counts were recorded for this clone. This chain joins TRBV6-1 and TRBJ2-5; D might be TRBD2 (6 bases). The V end was cut by 10 bases, the J end by 2 bases, with 17 bases between. The CDR3 length is 14 residues. Germline CDR1 reads MNHNS; CDR2 reads SASEGT. Here the CDR3 reads CAIGLSGPQETQYF. The CDR3 bases are TGTGCCATCGGCCTCAGCGGGCCGCAAGAGACCCAGTACTTC.

The V call is TRBV28, the J call TRBJ2-7, with D possibly matching TRBD1 (6 bases). This CDR3 is built from 14 residues. The germline V and J ends were trimmed by 6 bases and 3 bases, with 15 bases remaining between them. CDR1 is MDHEN, CDR2 SYDVKM, per germline. As DNA, the CDR3 is TGTGCCAGCAGAGGGATGTTAGGGGGCTACGAGCAGTACTTC. It specifies CASRGMLGGYEQYF. The variable domain in full, completed from reference TRBV28 and TRBJ2-7, reads DVKVTQSSRYLVKRTGEKVFLECVQDMDHENMFWYRQDPGLGLRLIYFSYDVKMKEKGDIPEGYSVSREKKERFSLILESASTNQTSMYLCASRGMLGGYEQYFGPGTRLTVT.

This clone was detected only a few times. The chain employs TRBV10-2 and TRBJ2-2; D gene ambiguous. CDR3 length: 15 amino acids. Trimming cost V 0 bases and J 1 base, with 6 bases left between them. Germline assignment: CDR1 WSHSY and CDR2 SAAADI. The CDR3 spells CASSESGQNTGELFF. The CDR3 bases are TGCGCCAGCAGTGAGTCTGGCCAGAACACCGGGGAGCTGTTTTTT.

The chain recombines TRBV6-2 or TRBV6-3 with TRBJ1-6, with D possibly TRBD1 on 6 matching bases. With 2 bases removed from V and 6 bases from J, the gap between germline ends came to 11 bases. The CDR3 contains 15 residues. Per germline, CDR1 MNHEY and CDR2 SVGEGT. CDR3 residues: CASSYEGVGNSPLHF. The CDR3 nucleotides read TGTGCCAGCAGTTACGAGGGGGTGGGTAATTCACCCCTCCACTTT.

Regarding this clone: This CDR3 is also generated by other DNA sequences in the sample. This chain links TRBV29-1 with TRBJ2-7, with D hard to call. This CDR3 comprises 11 residues. CDR1 is SQVTM, CDR2 ANQGSEA, per germline. V gave up 2 bases and J gave up 3 bases, with 5 bases separating them. CDR3 sequence reads: CSVESGYEQYF. In nucleotides, the CDR3 is TGCAGCGTTGAATCCGGCTACGAGCAGTACTTC.